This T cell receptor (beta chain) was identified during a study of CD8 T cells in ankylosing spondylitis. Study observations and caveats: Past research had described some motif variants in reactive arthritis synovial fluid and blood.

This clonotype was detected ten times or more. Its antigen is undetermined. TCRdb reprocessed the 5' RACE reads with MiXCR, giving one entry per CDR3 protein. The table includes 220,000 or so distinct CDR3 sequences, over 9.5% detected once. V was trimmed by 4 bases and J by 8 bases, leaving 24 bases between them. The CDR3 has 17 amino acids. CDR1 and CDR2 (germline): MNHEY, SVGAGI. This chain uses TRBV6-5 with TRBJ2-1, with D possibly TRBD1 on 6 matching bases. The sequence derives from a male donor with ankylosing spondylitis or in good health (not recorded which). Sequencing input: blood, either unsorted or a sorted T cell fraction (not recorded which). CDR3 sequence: CASSSLRGFVIEDEQFF. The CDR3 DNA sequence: TGTGCCAGCAGTTCCCTCAGGGGTTTCGTTATAGAGGATGAGCAGTTCTTC.